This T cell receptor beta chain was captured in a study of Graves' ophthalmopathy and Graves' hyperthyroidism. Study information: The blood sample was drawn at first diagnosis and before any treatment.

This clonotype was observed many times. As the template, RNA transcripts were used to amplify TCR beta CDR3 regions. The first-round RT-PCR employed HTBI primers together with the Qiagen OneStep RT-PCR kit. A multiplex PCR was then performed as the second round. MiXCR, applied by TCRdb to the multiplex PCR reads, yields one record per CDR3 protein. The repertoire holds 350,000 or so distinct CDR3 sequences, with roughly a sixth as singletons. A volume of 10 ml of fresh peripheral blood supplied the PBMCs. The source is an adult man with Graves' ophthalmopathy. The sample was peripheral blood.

CDR3 bases: TGTGCCAGCAGCTTACAGGGGTCCGTGCCAATCGAGCAGTACTTC. This encodes CASSLQGSVPIEQYF. This rearrangement joins TRBV7-2 to TRBJ2-7; TRBD1 is a possible D gene (6 bases). The CDR3 extends over 15 amino acids. V was cut by 2 bases and J by 6 bases, with 17 bases left in between. CDR1 is SGHTA and CDR2 is FQGNSA in the germline V gene.